The 31 T cell receptor beta chains below come from one sample, sequenced in a study of identical twins (dated by TCRdb to between 2015 and 2016). Libraries were prepared through 5' RACE. For sequencing, an Illumina HiSeq 2000 was employed. TCRdb reprocessed the public reads (quality trimming at Q25 with fastp, clone calling with MiXCR) and kept in-frame beta chains. A single entry per CDR3 protein holds the most common genes and DNA from its merged rows. Recorded for this sample are under 250,000 distinct CDR3 sequences; around a tenth of them occurred a single time. The top ten clonotypes cover around 5% of the sample. The sample consisted of memory (CD45RO+) T cells sorted from blood. Explained via the paper, the cell subset or site label denotes: CD45RO+ enriched T cells. The receptors were sampled from a woman younger than 35 in good health.

This clonotype was found a few times. The chain joins TRBV20-1 to TRBJ1-5; no clear D gene. CDR1 and CDR2 (germline): DFQATT, SNEGSKA (reference sequence). The CDR3 loop spans 14 amino acids. Trimming shortened V by 1 base and J by 1 base, and 8 bases separated the two germline ends. The CDR3 region is CSARGEGSNQPQHF. The CDR3 nucleotides are TGCAGTGCTAGAGGAGAAGGGAGCAATCAGCCCCAGCATTTT.

A few counts support this clonotype. The V gene is TRBV6-6, the J gene TRBJ2-7, with 8 bases that match TRBD2. V trimming: 5 bases; J trimming: 7 bases; junction bases outside the gene matches: 4. Germline V gene sequence: CDR1 MNHNY, CDR2 SVGAGI (reference sequence). There are 12 residues in the CDR3. DNA for the CDR3: TGTGCCAGCAGTCCGGGAGGGAGAGAGCAGTACTTC. It translates to CASSPGGREQYF.

This chain connects TRBV7-2 to TRBJ2-3, with D perhaps given as TRBD1 or TRBD2 (5 bases each). The CDR3 totals 13 residues. Trimming cost V 5 bases and J 5 bases, with 11 bases left between them. The germline V gene encodes CDR1 SGHTA and CDR2 FQGNSA. The CDR3 sequence: CASSLLGVDTQYF. The CDR3 DNA reads TGTGCCAGCAGCCTCCTGGGGGTAGATACGCAGTATTTT.

The rearrangement joins TRBV4-3 to TRBJ2-1; D remains ambiguous. The CDR3 runs to 13 residues. The ends were cut back, 4 bases at V and 9 bases at J, with 13 bases in the middle. The germline V gene encodes CDR1 LGHNA and CDR2 YSLEER. The chain's CDR3 is CASSPITQTEQFF. CDR3 nucleotide sequence: TGCGCCAGCAGCCCTATAACCCAGACTGAGCAGTTCTTC.

The genes are TRBV2 and TRBJ2-6, with no clear D. The germline V gene has CDR1 SNHLY and CDR2 FYNNEI. V gave up 8 bases and J gave up 2 bases, with 10 bases separating them. This CDR3 has 14 residues. CDR3 sequence (DNA): TGTGCCAGCTCCTCCACAGCTGGGGCCAACGTCCTGACTTTC. Its protein product is CASSSTAGANVLTF.

This clonotype came up a few times. The chain joins TRBV20-1 to TRBJ1-5, with a tentative D call TRBD1 (6 bases). In germline, CDR1 is DFQATT, CDR2 SNEGSKA (reference sequence). The CDR3 loop spans 13 amino acids. V was cut by 5 bases and J by 7 bases, with 15 bases left in between. This CDR3 reads CSAGRDTWQPQHF. CDR3 DNA sequence: TGCAGTGCTGGACGGGACACTTGGCAGCCCCAGCATTTT.

This rearrangement joins TRBV11-2 to TRBJ2-7; 7 bases line up with TRBD2. With 5 bases clipped from V and 2 bases from J, the junction kept 6 bases outside the gene matches. The CDR3 is made up of 14 amino acids. Germline V gives CDR1 SGHAT, CDR2 FQNNGV. The CDR3 protein is CASSRGLVAYEQYF. CDR3 coding DNA: TGTGCCAGCAGCCGTGGACTAGTTGCCTACGAGCAGTACTTC.

The chain has TRBV7-9 and TRBJ2-2; the D gene could be TRBD1 or TRBD2 (5 bases each). In germline, CDR1 is SEHNR, CDR2 FQNEAQ (reference sequence). This CDR3 contains 16 residues. V gave up 7 bases and J gave up 5 bases, with 20 bases separating them. CDR3 sequence (DNA): TGTGCCAGCAAGGAAGGGACGGGGATCCGAACCGGGGAGCTGTTTTTT. Amino acid sequence: CASKEGTGIRTGELFF.

J is TRBJ2-1 and V is TRBV20-1; D may be TRBD1 or TRBD2 (5 bases each). Germline lookup yields CDR1 DFQATT and CDR2 SNEGSKA (reference sequence). V was cut by 2 bases and J by 1 base, with 15 bases left in between. The CDR3 contains 16 residues. The chain's CDR3 is CSARSFGTGSYNEQFF. The CDR3 DNA is TGCAGTGCTAGATCCTTCGGGACGGGGTCCTACAATGAGCAGTTCTTC.

This clonotype was detected only once. The CDR3 bases are TGTGCCAGCAGTACAACTTCCGGGACAGGGTTAGAGACCCAGTACTTC. It specifies CASSTTSGTGLETQYF. V usage is TRBV12-3 or TRBV12-4 and J usage is TRBJ2-5, with 9 bases fitting TRBD1. V lost 5 bases and J lost 4; bases outside the gene matches: 11. CDR3 size: 16 residues.

This clonotype was picked up many times. The rearrangement uses TRBV5-1 and TRBJ2-4, with D unclear. Germline V gene sequence: CDR1 SGHRS, CDR2 YFSETQ. V was cut by 0 bases and J by 1 base, with 8 bases left in between. The CDR3 spans 15 residues. CDR3 sequence reads: CASSLGTPAKNIQYF. For the CDR3, the DNA is TGCGCCAGCAGCTTGGGGACGCCCGCCAAAAACATTCAGTACTTC. The complete variable domain, with remaining parts taken from reference TRBV5-1 and TRBJ2-4, reads KAGVTQTPRYLIKTRGQQVTLSCSPISGHRSVSWYQQTPGQGLQFLFEYFSETQRNKGNFPGRFSGRQFSNSRSEMNVSTLELGDSALYLCASSLGTPAKNIQYFGAGTRLSVL.

The chain recombines TRBV7-9 with TRBJ2-1, with 9 bases matching TRBD2. In germline, CDR1 is SEHNR, CDR2 FQNEAQ (reference sequence). Trimming at V came to 1 base and at J to 6 bases, leaving 4 bases not matched to a gene. The CDR3 loop spans 15 amino acids. Here the CDR3 DNA reads TGTGCCAGCAGCTTAGGGGGACTAGCATCCAATGAGCAGTTCTTC. This translates into CASSLGGLASNEQFF.

This clonotype was seen many times. V and J are TRBV12-3 or TRBV12-4 and TRBJ2-1; 9 bases match TRBD2. The CDR3 has 15 residues. J gave up 9 bases and V 1 base, and 7 bases lay outside the gene matches. The CDR3 nucleotides are TGTGCCAGCAGTTTAGGGCTAGCGGGAACTTTTGAGCAGTTCTTC. Protein: CASSLGLAGTFEQFF.

V is TRBV6-1 and J is TRBJ2-5; TRBD2 matches 9 bases. Losses at the gene ends were 2 bases for V and 0 bases for J; bases not matched to a gene: 1. Germline V gene data show CDR1 as MNHNS and CDR2 as SASEGT. The CDR3 has 15 amino acids. The CDR3 coding sequence is TGTGCCAGCAGTGAATTAGCGGGAGACCAAGAGACCCAGTACTTC. Its protein product is CASSELAGDQETQYF.

The table lists this clonotype with a few counts. The chain joins TRBV28 to TRBJ1-1, with 7 bases matching TRBD1. Trimming removed 3 bases from V and 5 bases from J; junction bases left unmatched: 6. The CDR3 runs to 14 residues. The germline CDR1 and CDR2 sequences are MDHEN and SYDVKM. As DNA, the CDR3 is TGTGCCAGCAGTTTGCTAGGGGGCGGGACTGAAGCTTTCTTT. Translation gives CASSLLGGGTEAFF.

Ten or more counts support this clonotype. The V and J genes are TRBV12-3 or TRBV12-4 and TRBJ2-1; 10 nucleotides align to TRBD1. V was clipped by 8 bases and J by 8 bases; unmatched bases: 12. The CDR3 totals 15 residues. CDR3: CASRGQGFPGDEQFF. DNA for the CDR3: TGTGCCAGCCGGGGACAGGGGTTCCCTGGAGATGAGCAGTTCTTC.

This clonotype was seen a handful of times. The chain has TRBV18 and TRBJ2-1; weak D call: TRBD1 (6 bases). This CDR3 is 15 amino acids long. Trimming took off 3 bases at V and 9 bases at J, with 18 bases between the two ends. Germline CDR1 is KGHSH and CDR2 is LQKENI. CDR3 sequence: CASSPLQGRNSEQFF. DNA of the CDR3: TGTGCCAGCTCACCCCTACAGGGAAGAAACAGTGAGCAGTTCTTC.

The V and J genes are TRBV20-1 and TRBJ2-6; no reliable D call. Germline V gene lookup returns CDR1 DFQATT and CDR2 SNEGSKA (reference sequence). Between the trimmed V and J ends, which lost 5 bases and 0 bases, there was a span of 20 bases. This CDR3 has 18 residues. The CDR3: CSADEGRSTLSGANVLTF. The CDR3 region has the DNA TGCAGTGCTGATGAAGGACGGTCAACACTCTCTGGGGCCAACGTCCTGACTTTC.

This clonotype has a count of ten or more. This sequence joins TRBV7-9 and TRBJ2-1; the match to TRBD2 covers 7 bases. The V and J ends lost 4 bases and 6 bases, in that order; junction bases with no gene match: 6. CDR3 length equals 14 residues. Germline V gene sequence: CDR1 SEHNR, CDR2 FQNEAQ (reference sequence). DNA for the CDR3: TGTGCCAGCAGCTACGCTGGGGGGGGCAATGAGCAGTTCTTC. Encoded protein: CASSYAGGGNEQFF.

The chain links TRBV6-2 or TRBV6-3 to TRBJ2-1; the match to TRBD2 covers 8 bases. CDR1 and CDR2 (germline): MNHEY, SVGEGT. Losses at the gene ends were 7 bases for V and 4 bases for J; bases not matched to a gene: 9. This CDR3 is built from 15 residues. The DNA of the CDR3 is TGTGCCAGCACCCACGGACTAGCTGGGTACAATGAGCAGTTCTTC. It encodes CASTHGLAGYNEQFF.

This clonotype was recorded a few times. V gene TRBV7-2 combines with J gene TRBJ1-2; D perhaps matches TRBD1 (5 bases). CDR3 length equals 14 residues. In germline, CDR1 is SGHTA, CDR2 FQGNSA. V shed 8 bases and J shed 6 bases, with 19 bases lying between them. CDR3 nucleotide sequence: TGTGCCAGCGGATTCCCCCAGGGTGGACATGGCTACACCTTC. This encodes CASGFPQGGHGYTF.

The chain carries TRBV7-9 and TRBJ2-1; 7 bases map to TRBD1. This CDR3 has 16 residues. Germline V gives CDR1 SEHNR, CDR2 FQNEAQ (reference sequence). The V gene end was trimmed by 7 bases and the J gene end by 1 base; junction bases not matched to a gene: 10. CDR3 nucleotides: TGTGCCAGCAACTCCAAAGGACAGGCGTCCTACAATGAGCAGTTCTTC. Translation gives CASNSKGQASYNEQFF.

J is TRBJ2-1 and V is TRBV11-3; either TRBD1 or TRBD2 may fit D (7 bases each). The CDR3 has 17 residues. V was trimmed by 0 bases and J by 3 bases, leaving 15 bases between them. Per the germline V gene, CDR1 is SGHNT and CDR2 is YENEEA. The CDR3 reads CASSLDSGGGLYNEQFF. Written as DNA, the CDR3 is TGTGCCAGCAGCTTAGATTCAGGGGGGGGACTCTACAATGAGCAGTTCTTC.

This clonotype was picked up a small number of times. V and J are TRBV10-3 and TRBJ2-7, with D uncertain. The germline V gene has CDR1 ENHRY and CDR2 SYGVKD. This CDR3 region has 14 residues. V lost 0 bases to trimming and J lost 4 bases, with 10 bases between them. In DNA form, the CDR3 reads TGTGCCATCAGTGAGTCGAGTTCTTATTACGAGCAGTACTTC. It encodes CAISESSSYYEQYF.

V and J are TRBV6-5 and TRBJ2-7; weak D call: TRBD2 (6 bases). Germline V gene data show CDR1 as MNHEY and CDR2 as SVGAGI. The ends were cut back, 5 bases at V and 7 bases at J, with 12 bases in the middle. CDR3 size: 12 residues. The CDR3 nucleotides are TGTGCCAGCAGTATTCCCGGAGGGGAGCAGTACTTC. This sequence encodes CASSIPGGEQYF.

This clonotype appeared many times. This chain joins TRBV7-9 and TRBJ1-1, with no clear D. The germline V gene has CDR1 SEHNR and CDR2 FQNEAQ (reference sequence). V lost 7 bases, J lost 2 bases, and 11 bases lay in between. The CDR3 runs to 13 residues. The CDR3 loop is CASTWLANTEAFF. Written as DNA, the CDR3 is TGTGCCAGCACCTGGTTAGCCAACACTGAAGCTTTCTTT.

This clonotype came up a few times. The rearrangement uses TRBV2 and TRBJ1-2; D unclear. The ends were cut back, 8 bases at V and 5 bases at J, with 15 bases in the middle. In germline, CDR1 is SNHLY, CDR2 FYNNEI. The CDR3 extends over 13 amino acids. CDR3 protein: CASDMDGSYGYTF. The DNA for the CDR3 is TGTGCCAGCGATATGGACGGCTCATATGGCTACACCTTC.

V and J are TRBV7-3 and TRBJ2-5; TRBD2 matches at 12 bases. Germline-derived CDR1 and CDR2 are SGHTA and FQGTGA. The CDR3 runs to 15 residues. The V gene end was trimmed by 2 bases and the J gene end by 5 bases; junction bases not matched to a gene: 3. The CDR3 DNA follows: TGTGCCAGCAGCTTAGGACTAGCGGGGTGGGAGACCCAGTACTTC. Translation gives CASSLGLAGWETQYF.

This clonotype was counted a few times. This chain joins TRBV20-1 and TRBJ2-5; tentatively, D is TRBD1 or TRBD2 (6 bases each). Germline V lookup: CDR1 DFQATT, CDR2 SNEGSKA (reference sequence). V dropped 5 bases and J dropped 5 bases, with 12 bases sitting between them. The CDR3 contains 12 residues. This chain's CDR3 is CSAVGGRETQYF. CDR3 sequence (DNA): TGCAGTGCTGTGGGGGGCCGGGAGACCCAGTACTTC.

The chain couples TRBV11-2 to TRBJ1-1, with a possible D match to TRBD1 (5 bases). Trimming pared 0 bases from V and 6 bases from J, leaving 14 bases between. In germline, CDR1 is SGHAT, CDR2 FQNNGV. The CDR3 consists of 15 residues. As DNA, the CDR3 is TGTGCCAGCAGCTTAGATTGGGGGGGAGTCGCTGAAGCTTTCTTT. Its translation is CASSLDWGGVAEAFF.

This clonotype was picked up a small number of times. The chain recombines TRBV3-1 with TRBJ1-6; no clear D. The CDR3 contains 14 residues. CDR1 is LGHDT and CDR2 is YNNKEL in the germline V gene (reference sequence). Trimming shortened V by 4 bases and J by 8 bases, and 12 bases separated the two germline ends. The CDR3 coding sequence is TGTGCCAGCAGCCCCCTTAGTCGGCATTCACCCCTCCACTTT. This gives the protein CASSPLSRHSPLHF.